This T cell receptor beta chain was found in a study of T cell responses to AZD1222 COVID-19 vaccine. In the study overall: Doses given second, at about 4 or about 12 weeks, were pooled. General study findings and limits: After two AZD1222 doses, spike-specific TCR breadth and depth rose versus day 0.

This CDR3 has 15 residues. V was pared by 4 bases and J by 7 bases, with 14 bases between. Germline CDR1 LNHDA, CDR2 SQIVND (reference sequence). Sequenced by immunoSEQ multiplex PCR; TCRdb stores in-frame clones only, minus some. This sample has 90,000 to 120,000 clones, with about 87% found just once. With respect to this clone: As yet, its antigen is unknown.

The sample consisted of peripheral blood, taken on day 0 of AZD1222 vaccination. The chain uses TRBV19 and TRBJ1-6; possible D gene TRBD1, 6 bases. This receptor was obtained from an adult in good health. CDR3 coding DNA: TGTGCCAGTAGTACTTCGCAGGGGAGCAATTCACCCCTCCACTTT. As protein: CASSTSQGSNSPLHF.